This entry lists 22 T cell receptor beta chains sequenced from one sample in a study of technical replicates of blood from a handful of donors. Generated by immunoSEQ multiplex PCR, the TCRdb table keeps only in-frame clones and is missing some. Seen here are some 14,000 clones, roughly four fifths observed once, and the top ten hold under 15%. Input material: PBMCs. The source is a human donor in good health.

This chain connects TRBV5-1 to TRBJ2-2, with 9 nucleotides matching TRBD2. J gave up 7 bases and V 7 bases, and 5 bases lay outside the gene matches. The CDR3 runs 13 residues. Germline lookup yields CDR1 SGHRS and CDR2 YFSETQ. The CDR3 region has the DNA TGCGCCAGCCTCTCGCGGGAGGGCGGGGAGCTGTTTTTT. It yields the protein CASLSREGGELFF.

This chain connects TRBV9 to TRBJ2-2; TRBD2 aligns across 13 bases. The CDR3 runs 18 residues. Germline trimming cut 4 bases from V and 3 bases from J; bases unmatched to any gene: 9. Germline V gene sequence: CDR1 SGDLS, CDR2 YYNGEE. The CDR3 DNA reads TGTGCCAGCAGCCCGATGGGACTAGCGGGATTAGACACCGGGGAGCTGTTTTTT. Its protein product is CASSPMGLAGLDTGELFF.

The V gene is TRBV7-9, the J gene TRBJ2-7, with a weak D call TRBD2 (6 bases). The V end was cut by 2 bases, the J end by 3 bases, with 11 bases between. CDR3 length: 14 amino acids. Germline-derived CDR1 and CDR2 are SEHNR and FQNEAQ (reference sequence). CDR3 nucleotides: TGTGCCAGCAGCTTAACCGACGGGAGCTACGAGCAGTACTTC. This codes for CASSLTDGSYEQYF.

In this sample, this clone turned up a few times. The rearrangement uses TRBV7-3 and TRBJ2-7, with 7 bases identical to TRBD2. CDR1 SGHTA and CDR2 FQGTGA come from the germline V gene. This CDR3 contains 15 residues. The V segment lost 1 base and the J segment 2 bases; nucleotides outside the gene matches: 5. The CDR3: CASSLNGGLAYEQYF. The DNA for the CDR3 is TGTGCCAGCAGCTTAAACGGCGGACTAGCCTACGAGCAGTACTTC.

Only one count was recorded for this clone. The CDR3 DNA follows: TGTGCCACAGAAGGGGGAGCGGGGCGAGAGACCCAGTACTTC. Translating gives CATEGGAGRETQYF. The gene calls are TRBV2 and TRBJ2-5, with D perhaps matching TRBD2 (7 bases). Germline V gene data show CDR1 as SNHLY and CDR2 as FYNNEI. The CDR3 loop spans 14 amino acids. Deletions cut 10 bases from V and 4 bases from J, with 19 bases between.

The DNA for the CDR3 is TGTGCCAGCAGCTTACAACTAGCGGGAGTAACAGATACGCAGTATTTT. It yields the protein CASSLQLAGVTDTQYF. The chain joins TRBV11-3 to TRBJ2-3; 11 bases line up with TRBD2. The germline CDR1 and CDR2 sequences are SGHNT and YENEEA. The V segment lost 2 bases and the J segment 3 bases; nucleotides outside the gene matches: 4. CDR3 length equals 16 residues.

This clone was detected only once. The V gene is TRBV28, the J gene TRBJ2-7; D remains ambiguous. V was cut by 2 bases and J by 4 bases, with 15 bases left in between. Germline-derived CDR1 and CDR2 are MDHEN and SYDVKM. This CDR3 has 15 residues. This CDR3 is CASSLGRVPSYEQYF. The CDR3 nucleotides read TGTGCCAGCAGTTTAGGTAGAGTCCCGAGTTACGAGCAGTACTTC.

The V call is TRBV27, the J call TRBJ2-5, with TRBD2 as a possible D gene (5 bases). Trimming took off 6 bases at V and 0 bases at J, with 8 bases between the two ends. This CDR3 spans 13 amino acids. In germline, CDR1 is MNHEY, CDR2 SMNVEV (reference sequence). CDR3 sequence: CASRPGNQETQYF. DNA of the CDR3: TGTGCCAGCAGGCCGGGAAACCAAGAGACCCAGTACTTC.

Only one count was recorded for this clone. V is TRBV18 and J is TRBJ1-3, with 8 bases identical to TRBD1. Per the germline V gene, CDR1 is KGHSH and CDR2 is LQKENI. After removal of 3 bases from V and 4 bases from J, the junction contained 5 bases not matched to a gene. This CDR3 has 15 residues. The CDR3 here is CASSPTGGPGNTIYF. The CDR3 nucleotides read TGTGCCAGCTCACCTACAGGGGGACCGGGAAACACCATATATTTT.

The chain has TRBV6-5 and TRBJ2-3, with D hard to call. Trimming removed 0 bases at V and 2 bases at J, with 9 bases between. The CDR3 totals 15 residues. The germline CDR1 and CDR2 sequences are MNHEY and SVGAGI. CDR3 amino acids: CASSYSSTYTDTQYF. In DNA form, the CDR3 reads TGTGCCAGCAGTTACTCGAGTACCTACACAGATACGCAGTATTTT.

The V call is TRBV27, the J call TRBJ2-7; 9 bases fit TRBD2. This CDR3 spans 14 amino acids. V gave up 6 bases and J gave up 4 bases; unmatched junction bases: 7. The germline CDR1 and CDR2 sequences are MNHEY and SMNVEV (reference sequence). CDR3 protein: CASSRGRVLYEQYF. The CDR3 nucleotides are TGTGCCAGCAGCCGCGGGAGGGTGTTATACGAGCAGTACTTC.

The V and J genes are TRBV2 and TRBJ1-1; D remains unclear. The ends were cut back, 0 bases at V and 8 bases at J, with 7 bases in the middle. CDR1 SNHLY and CDR2 FYNNEI come from the germline V gene. The CDR3 covers 12 residues. The CDR3 DNA reads TGTGCCAGCAGTGAAGCGAGAGGGGAAGCTTTCTTT. Its translation is CASSEARGEAFF. The whole variable domain, remainder taken from reference TRBV2 and TRBJ1-1, is EPEVTQTPSHQVTQMGQEVILRCVPISNHLYFYWYRQILGQKVEFLVSFYNNEISEKSEIFDDQFSVERPDGSNFTLKIRSTKLEDSAMYFCASSEARGEAFFGQGTRLTVV.

This clone has more than one count but fewer than ten. The chain carries TRBV18 and TRBJ2-2; 7 nucleotides align to TRBD2. Germline CDR1 reads KGHSH; CDR2 reads LQKENI. Trimming cost V 6 bases and J 1 base; bases outside gene matches: 2. The CDR3 totals 14 residues. The CDR3 reads CASSLAENTGELFF. CDR3 DNA sequence: TGTGCCAGCTCTCTAGCGGAGAACACCGGGGAGCTGTTTTTT.

V and J are TRBV7-3 and TRBJ2-2; D remains ambiguous. The CDR3 runs 14 residues. The germline V gene has CDR1 SGHTA and CDR2 FQGTGA. The V and J ends lost 0 bases and 3 bases respectively, with 5 bases between them. The CDR3 sequence: CASSLTLHTGELFF. Here the CDR3 DNA reads TGTGCCAGCAGCTTAACCCTACACACCGGGGAGCTGTTTTTT.

The chain combines TRBV6-5 with TRBJ2-7; D gene uncertain. Germline-derived CDR1 and CDR2 are MNHEY and SVGAGI. The CDR3 loop spans 15 amino acids. V lost 0 bases, J lost 3 bases, and 12 bases lay in between. The chain's CDR3 is CASSYSAEPLYEQYF. The CDR3 DNA reads TGTGCCAGCAGTTACTCGGCGGAACCTCTCTACGAGCAGTACTTC.

With respect to this clone: Other DNA sequences in this specimen translate into the identical CDR3. The chain joins TRBV29-1 to TRBJ2-2; TRBD1 matches at 8 bases. The ends lost 3 bases at V and 5 bases at J; junction bases unmatched: 2. Germline CDR1 SQVTM, CDR2 ANQGSEA. The CDR3 length is 13 residues. CDR3 DNA: TGCAGCGTTGACAGGGGGCGAACCGGGGAGCTGTTTTTT. Protein: CSVDRGRTGELFF.

This clone qualifies as medium-sized. The V and J genes are TRBV27 and TRBJ2-7; D perhaps matches TRBD2 (5 bases). With 6 bases removed from V and 7 bases from J, the gap between germline ends came to 16 bases. CDR3 size: 13 residues. Germline assignment: CDR1 MNHEY and CDR2 SMNVEV (reference sequence). CDR3 loop: CASSPTSAGEQYF. The CDR3 nucleotides read TGTGCCAGCAGCCCCACGAGCGCGGGTGAGCAGTACTTC.

The chain joins TRBV5-4 to TRBJ2-2; 9 bases map to TRBD2. The V segment lost 0 bases and the J segment 1 base; nucleotides outside the gene matches: 4. This CDR3 region has 17 residues. The germline gives CDR1 SGHNT, CDR2 YYREEE (reference sequence). In DNA form, the CDR3 reads TGTGCCAGCAGCTTGGGGCTAGCGGGACTGAACACCGGGGAGCTGTTTTTT. Translated, it gives CASSLGLAGLNTGELFF.

The DNA of the CDR3 is TGTGCCAGCAGTTTCCGACAGGGGGTGGGGGAGCAGTACTTC. Translated: CASSFRQGVGEQYF. The chain joins TRBV27 to TRBJ2-7; 9 bases line up with TRBD1. Germline V gene data show CDR1 as MNHEY and CDR2 as SMNVEV (reference sequence). The CDR3 is made up of 14 amino acids. V was pared by 3 bases and J by 7 bases, with 7 bases of the junction left unmatched.

The chain couples TRBV9 to TRBJ1-4; D remains ambiguous. The ends were cut back, 0 bases at V and 3 bases at J, with 9 bases in the middle. Germline CDR1 reads SGDLS; CDR2 reads YYNGEE. The CDR3 spans 15 residues. The CDR3 protein is CASSVGVESNEKLFF. The CDR3 DNA reads as TGTGCCAGCAGCGTAGGAGTAGAGTCTAATGAAAAACTGTTTTTT.

This chain's CDR3 is CSVNRDRGAEAFF. CDR3 bases: TGCAGCGTTAACCGGGACAGGGGCGCTGAAGCTTTCTTT. The gene calls are TRBV29-1 and TRBJ1-1, with 10 bases fitting TRBD1. From germline, CDR1 is SQVTM and CDR2 ANQGSEA. There are 13 residues in the CDR3. V lost 5 bases and J lost 6; bases outside the gene matches: 6.

This clone was seen just once. V and J are TRBV11-3 and TRBJ2-7; possible D gene TRBD1, 6 bases. The CDR3 has 13 amino acids. V gave up 2 bases and J gave up 5 bases, with 10 bases separating them. Germline V gene sequence: CDR1 SGHNT, CDR2 YENEEA. In DNA, the CDR3 is TGTGCCAGCAGCTTAACGACAGGACACGAGCAGTACTTC. Translated, it gives CASSLTTGHEQYF.